Detailed here is one T cell receptor (beta chain). The data originate from a study of blood T cell repertoires in COVID-19. Study as a whole: There were acute and convalescent COVID-19 samples, and they came from the United States, Italy and Spain. In each case, the material was cDNA or gDNA derived from T cells, B-cell-depleted T cells, or PBMCs.

Source study methods: Reference gene primers were amplified, and this amplification served to estimate nucleated cell counts. The data were produced by immunoSEQ multiplex PCR, yet TCRdb's version contains in-frame clones alone and is incomplete. That table supplies the V and J calls and clone size; D and trimming were determined from the DNA. The sample lists 100,000 to 150,000 clones, roughly 84% occurring once. The TCR was taken from a woman older than 75 with acute or convalescent COVID-19. Sequenced sample: peripheral blood.

CDR3 nucleotide sequence: TGTGCCAGCAGCAAACAAATGCATCTCAGGGAACACGAGCAGTTCTTC. Amino acid sequence: CASSKQMHLREHEQFF. The V gene is TRBV21-1, the J gene TRBJ2-1; TRBD1, as called in the table, went unchecked against the DNA. TRBV21-1 is termed a pseudogene. The CDR3 runs 16 residues.